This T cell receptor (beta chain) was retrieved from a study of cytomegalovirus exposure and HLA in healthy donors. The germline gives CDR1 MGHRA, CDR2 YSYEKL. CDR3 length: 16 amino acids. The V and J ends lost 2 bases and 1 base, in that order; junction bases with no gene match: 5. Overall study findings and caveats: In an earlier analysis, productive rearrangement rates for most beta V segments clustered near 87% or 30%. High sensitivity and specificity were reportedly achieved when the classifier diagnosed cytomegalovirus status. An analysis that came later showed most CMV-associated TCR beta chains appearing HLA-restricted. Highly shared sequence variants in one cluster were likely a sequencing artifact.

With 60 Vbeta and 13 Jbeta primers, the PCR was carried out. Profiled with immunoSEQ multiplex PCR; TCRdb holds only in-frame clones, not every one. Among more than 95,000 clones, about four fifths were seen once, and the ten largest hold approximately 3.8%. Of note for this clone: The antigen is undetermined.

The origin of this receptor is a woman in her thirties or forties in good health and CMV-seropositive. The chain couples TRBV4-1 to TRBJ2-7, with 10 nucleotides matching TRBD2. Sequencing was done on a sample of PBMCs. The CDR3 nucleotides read TGCGCCAGCAGCCAACATCTAGCGGGAGTGTCCTACGAGCAGTACTTC. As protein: CASSQHLAGVSYEQYF.